The 21 T cell receptor beta chains below come from one sample, sequenced in a study of T cells after yellow fever vaccination (dated by TCRdb to the late 2010s). Library preparation was by 5' RACE. Instrument on record: Illumina NovaSeq 6000. TCRdb reran the public reads through fastp at Q25 and MiXCR, keeping productive beta chains. Under each unique CDR3 protein, matching rows form one entry showing the most common genes and DNA. The sample table records hundreds of thousands of distinct CDR3 sequences; around 3.6% of these occur just once. The ten largest clonotypes hold around 20% of the sample. The treatment or condition label here, explained by the study, means: live attenuated yellow fever vaccine strain. The specimen was PBMCs, collected on the day of the yellow fever booster vaccination. All receptors come from a young man who received the YFV17D yellow fever vaccine.

In this sample, this clonotype turned up a few times. The CDR3 sequence: CASSSYRGLQETQYF. The DNA of the CDR3 is TGCGCCAGCAGCTCATACAGGGGGCTCCAAGAGACCCAGTACTTC. This chain joins TRBV5-1 and TRBJ2-5, with TRBD1 matching 9 bases. Trimming cost V 3 bases and J 1 base; bases outside gene matches: 4. Germline assignment: CDR1 SGHRS and CDR2 YFSETQ. The CDR3 is 15 amino acids.

This clonotype has a handful of counts. This chain joins TRBV12-3 or TRBV12-4 and TRBJ1-6, with a weak D call TRBD1 (5 bases). V lost 8 bases and J 8 bases, leaving 13 bases between the germline ends. The CDR3 is 13 residues long. The CDR3 protein is CASAGREYSPLHF. For the CDR3, the DNA is TGTGCCAGCGCGGGACGGGAATATTCACCCCTCCACTTT.

This clonotype occurred a few times. V and J are TRBV5-1 and TRBJ2-2, with D tentatively TRBD2 (5 bases). This CDR3 is built from 13 residues. In germline, CDR1 is SGHRS, CDR2 YFSETQ. V dropped 2 bases and J dropped 6 bases, with 8 bases sitting between them. CDR3: CASSFGVAGELFF. CDR3 DNA sequence: TGCGCCAGCAGCTTCGGGGTGGCCGGGGAGCTGTTTTTT. The entire variable domain, with the rest obtained from reference TRBV5-1 and TRBJ2-2, is as follows: KAGVTQTPRYLIKTRGQQVTLSCSPISGHRSVSWYQQTPGQGLQFLFEYFSETQRNKGNFPGRFSGRQFSNSRSEMNVSTLELGDSALYLCASSFGVAGELFFGEGSRLTVL.

This clonotype has a count of ten or more. The chain recombines TRBV4-2 with TRBJ2-4; possible D gene TRBD2, 5 bases. The CDR3 loop spans 16 amino acids. The V end lost 3 bases, the J end lost 0 bases, and 12 bases lay between the germline ends. Germline CDR1 reads LGHNA; CDR2 reads YNFKEQ. CDR3 region: CASSHPEAVAKNIQYF. The DNA of the CDR3 is TGTGCCAGCAGCCACCCGGAAGCGGTAGCCAAAAACATTCAGTACTTC.

The rearrangement uses TRBV7-8 and TRBJ1-1; D not certain. The length of the CDR3 is 15 residues. CDR1 and CDR2 (germline): SGHVS, FQNEAQ. V was cut by 1 base and J by 2 bases, with 11 bases left in between. This CDR3 is CASSLDSRFNTEAFF. Here the CDR3 DNA reads TGTGCCAGCAGCTTAGACTCTAGATTCAACACTGAAGCTTTCTTT. Based on the CDR3 plus reference TRBV7-8 and TRBJ1-1, the full variable domain is GAGVSQSPRYKVAKRGQDVALRCDPISGHVSLFWYQQALGQGPEFLTYFQNEAQLDKSGLPSDRFFAERPEGSVSTLKIQRTQQEDSAVYLCASSLDSRFNTEAFFGQGTRLTVV.

On this clonotype: One base away lies a much larger clone, so this may be a sequencing read error. The chain uses TRBV29-1 and TRBJ2-2, with 9 bases fitting TRBD2. This CDR3 has 11 amino acids. Germline CDR1 is SQVTM and CDR2 is ANQGSEA. The CDR3 here is CCGGDTGELFF. The CDR3 DNA reads TGCTGCGGGGGGGACACCGGGGAGCTGTTTTTT.

In this sample, this clonotype turned up a few times. The V and J genes are TRBV6-5 and TRBJ1-1; TRBD1 might be the D (6 bases). The germline V gene encodes CDR1 MNHEY and CDR2 SVGAGI. V shed 3 bases and J shed 5 bases, with 13 bases lying between them. The CDR3 has 14 amino acids. CDR3 DNA sequence: TGTGCCAGCAGTTATCGGCAGGGGAGGACTGAAGCTTTCTTT. Its protein product is CASSYRQGRTEAFF.

This clonotype was seen a handful of times. CDR3 bases: TGTGCCAGCAGCTTATGGCTAGCTAGCACCGGGGAGCTGTTTTTT. It yields the protein CASSLWLASTGELFF. J is TRBJ2-2 and V is TRBV11-2, with a weak D call TRBD2 (5 bases). V was cut by 2 bases and J by 4 bases, with 11 bases left in between. The CDR3 loop spans 15 amino acids. Germline V gene lookup returns CDR1 SGHAT and CDR2 FQNNGV.

Many counts were recorded for this clonotype. The chain links TRBV20-1 to TRBJ1-1; D call uncertain. Trimming took 1 base from V and 1 from J, leaving 10 bases between them. CDR1 and CDR2 (germline): DFQATT, SNEGSKA (reference sequence). The CDR3 extends over 14 amino acids. The CDR3 loop is CSARATRKNTEAFF. The DNA for the CDR3 is TGCAGTGCTAGAGCGACCCGTAAGAACACTGAAGCTTTCTTT.

This chain uses TRBV6-2 or TRBV6-3 with TRBJ2-3; a weak D match, TRBD1 (6 bases). This CDR3 has 15 residues. Trimming left V 2 bases short and J 1 base short, with 10 bases between. The germline V gene encodes CDR1 MNHEY and CDR2 SVGEGT. The CDR3 sequence is CASSYETGRTDTQYF. In DNA, the CDR3 is TGTGCCAGCAGTTACGAGACAGGCCGCACAGATACGCAGTATTTT.

The sample holds many counts of this clonotype. V is TRBV20-1 and J is TRBJ1-4; D gene unclear. In germline, CDR1 is DFQATT, CDR2 SNEGSKA (reference sequence). CDR3 length: 15 amino acids. Trimming stripped 6 bases from V and 0 bases from J, with 14 bases between. The CDR3 DNA reads TGCAGTGCCGACCCTTGGCTAGCAACTAATGAAAAACTGTTTTTT. Encoded protein: CSADPWLATNEKLFF.

The table lists this clonotype with many counts. The V and J genes are TRBV4-1 and TRBJ2-2; D gene ambiguous. V was shortened by 0 bases and J by 9 bases, with 2 bases between the two germline ends. Germline lookup yields CDR1 MGHRA and CDR2 YSYEKL. The length of the CDR3 is 11 residues. The CDR3 protein is CASSQDWELFF. The CDR3, as DNA: TGCGCCAGCAGCCAAGATTGGGAGCTGTTTTTT.

This clonotype has ten or more counts. V is TRBV5-1 and J is TRBJ1-2; TRBD1 might be the D (5 bases). CDR1 is SGHRS, CDR2 YFSETQ, per germline. The CDR3 has 16 amino acids. V was pared by 4 bases and J by 1 base, with 17 bases between. CDR3 residues: CASSRLGTDLNYGYTF. CDR3 nucleotides: TGCGCCAGCAGCAGACTTGGGACGGACCTTAACTATGGCTACACCTTC.

The chain couples TRBV5-6 to TRBJ2-1; D is uncertain. The V and J ends lost 0 bases and 0 bases respectively, with 13 bases between them. CDR3 length: 17 residues. Germline CDR1 is SGHDT and CDR2 is YYEEEE. CDR3 bases: TGTGCCAGCAGCTTGGCCAGAATTACTCACTCCTACAATGAGCAGTTCTTC. It encodes CASSLARITHSYNEQFF.

The sample holds a few counts of this clonotype. This chain uses TRBV7-6 with TRBJ2-1; 11 bases are a match to TRBD2. The CDR3 spans 15 residues. V was clipped by 8 bases and J by 8 bases; unmatched bases: 11. From germline, CDR1 is SGHVS and CDR2 FNYEAQ. CDR3 protein: CASADLAGGPHEQFF. The CDR3 DNA follows: TGTGCCAGCGCTGATTTAGCGGGGGGGCCCCATGAGCAGTTCTTC.

This clonotype appeared many times. The chain recombines TRBV6-2 or TRBV6-3 with TRBJ2-5, with 9 bases aligning to TRBD2. The CDR3 is 17 amino acids. In germline, CDR1 is MNHEY, CDR2 SVGEGT. Trimming took 5 bases from V and 4 from J; bases not matched to a gene: 14. The CDR3 reads CASSVSGGTTIPETQYF. The CDR3 DNA sequence: TGTGCCAGCAGTGTGAGCGGGGGGACCACTATCCCAGAGACCCAGTACTTC.

This clonotype was recorded many times. The genes are TRBV12-3 or TRBV12-4 and TRBJ2-1; possible D gene TRBD1, 6 bases. Trimming stripped 5 bases from V and 7 bases from J, with 9 bases between. The CDR3 contains 12 residues. The CDR3 here is CASSQGLNEQFF. DNA of the CDR3: TGTGCCAGCAGTCAGGGGCTTAATGAGCAGTTCTTC.

This rearrangement joins TRBV7-9 to TRBJ2-1; TRBD1 or TRBD2 may be the D gene (5 bases each). V lost 7 bases to trimming and J lost 4 bases, with 14 bases between them. This CDR3 is built from 14 residues. Germline V gene lookup returns CDR1 SEHNR and CDR2 FQNEAQ (reference sequence). Written as DNA, the CDR3 is TGTGCCAGCACCTCGACCGGGGCGTACAATGAGCAGTTCTTC. Protein sequence: CASTSTGAYNEQFF.

This clonotype was detected a few times. The chain has TRBV5-8 and TRBJ1-5; D unclear. V gave up 4 bases and J gave up 1 base, with 18 bases separating them. Per the germline V gene, CDR1 is SGHTS and CDR2 is YDEGEE. The CDR3 has 17 residues. The CDR3 nucleotides read TGTGCCAGCAGCCCCCAATTGACGGGGTGGAGCAATCAGCCCCAGCATTTT. This translates into CASSPQLTGWSNQPQHF. Complete variable domain (other parts from reference TRBV5-8 and TRBJ1-5): EAGVTQSPTHLIKTRGQQATLRCSPISGHTSVYWYQQALGLGLQFLLWYDEGEERNRGNFPPRFSGRQFPNYSSELNVNALELEDSALYLCASSPQLTGWSNQPQHFGDGTRLSIL.

This clonotype was detected ten times or more. This chain links TRBV4-1 with TRBJ1-4; 7 bases align to TRBD1. The germline gives CDR1 MGHRA, CDR2 YSYEKL. The CDR3 is 14 residues long. The V and J ends lost 4 bases and 8 bases, in that order; junction bases with no gene match: 7. CDR3 in DNA: TGCGCCAGCAGCCCGACAGGGCTCGGAGAAAAACTGTTTTTT. Translated: CASSPTGLGEKLFF.

The V gene is TRBV7-2, the J gene TRBJ2-1, with no clear D. Trimming removed 1 base from V and 3 bases from J, with 4 bases in between. Per the germline V gene, CDR1 is SGHTA and CDR2 is FQGNSA. This CDR3 comprises 13 residues. CDR3 region: CASSLGNYNEQFF. The DNA for the CDR3 is TGTGCCAGCAGCTTAGGGAACTACAATGAGCAGTTCTTC.